The clone carrying this T cell receptor (beta chain) has ten or more counts. What it binds is unknown. This sample is drawn from a study of T-cell reconstitution after alpha-beta-depleted transplantation in children. General study findings and limits: After one year, T-cell counts and TCRbeta diversity mostly came from new T cells. Reportedly, alpha-beta T cells present about two months post-transplant originated from several hundred expanded clones of graft origin.

Unique molecular identifiers were incorporated when the TCRbeta library was constructed. Via MiXCR, TCRdb re-called the PCR reads, giving one row per CDR3 protein. The table records 120,000 to 150,000 distinct CDR3 sequences, more than 8% of them present only once. Germline CDR1 MDHEN, CDR2 SYDVKM. The CDR3 spans 15 residues. V was trimmed by 6 bases and J by 4 bases, leaving 19 bases between them. Material: PBMCs, mostly from graft donor cells, obtained 180 days after TCRalphabeta/CD19-depleted stem cell transplant. The source of this sequence is a female patient under 10 years old who had a stem cell transplant for congenital amegakaryocytic thrombocytopenia, so the T cells may come from the graft donor. The rearrangement uses TRBV28 and TRBJ2-7; TRBD1 is a possible D gene (6 bases). The CDR3 loop reads CASRKPGESRYEQYF. The CDR3 DNA reads as TGTGCCAGCAGAAAACCAGGGGAATCGCGGTACGAGCAGTACTTC.